The present T cell receptor beta chain was sequenced within a study of shared clonotypes between healthy human individuals. The data were produced by immunoSEQ multiplex PCR, yet TCRdb's version contains in-frame clones alone and is incomplete. The profile shows roughly 2 million clones, about 95% of them singletons. Study-level findings and limits: Compared with clonotypes that all four donors shared, non-shared clonotypes had lower generation probabilities. Donor clonotype sharing was expected to depend on sequencing depth. Despite large depth, rarefaction showed incomplete sorted-subset sequencing.

On this clone itself: No antigen is known for it.

Terminally differentiated effector memory CD45RA+ cells were excluded from the naive CD8 cells, which were CD45RO-negative and positively selected for CCR7. The CDR3 spans 15 residues. With 4 bases removed from V and 0 bases from J, the gap between germline ends came to 10 bases. Germline loops: CDR1 LNHNV, CDR2 YYDKDF (reference sequence). Sequenced material: naive CD8+ T cells sorted from blood. This sequence originates from a man younger than 35 in good health. The chain employs TRBV15 and TRBJ1-3; no reliable D call. CDR3 bases: TGTGCCACCAGCATGGGCAGAAGCTCTGGAAACACCATATATTTT. Amino acid sequence: CATSMGRSSGNTIYF.